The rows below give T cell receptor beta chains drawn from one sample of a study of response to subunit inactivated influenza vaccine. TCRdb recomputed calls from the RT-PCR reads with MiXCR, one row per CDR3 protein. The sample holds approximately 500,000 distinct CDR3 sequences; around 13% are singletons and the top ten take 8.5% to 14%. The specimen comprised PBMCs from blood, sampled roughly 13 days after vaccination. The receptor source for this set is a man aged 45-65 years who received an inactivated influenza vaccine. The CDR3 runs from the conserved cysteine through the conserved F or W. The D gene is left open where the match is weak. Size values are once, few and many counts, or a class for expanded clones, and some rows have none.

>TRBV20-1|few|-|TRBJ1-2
TGCAGTGCTAGAGAGGGTTCCACGACCGTCGGCTACACCTTC
CSAREGSTTVGYTF
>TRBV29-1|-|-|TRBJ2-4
TGCAGCGTTGGGCCGAGGGGGGCGCGTCGTCTCGTGAACATTCAGTACTTC
CSVGPRGARRLVNIQYF
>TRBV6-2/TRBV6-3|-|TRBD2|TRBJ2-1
TGTGCCAGCAGTTACTCCCGGGGGGGCATTTACAATGAGCAGTTCTTC
CASSYSRGGIYNEQFF
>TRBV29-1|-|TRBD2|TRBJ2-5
TGCAGCGCGAATGGGGCGGGAGTGGTACAAGAGACCCAGTACTTC
CSANGAGVVQETQYF
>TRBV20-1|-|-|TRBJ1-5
TGCAGTGCTTGGGACCCTTTTGGAGCCAATCAGCCCCAGCATTTT
CSAWDPFGANQPQHF
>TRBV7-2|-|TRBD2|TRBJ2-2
TGTGCCAGCAGCTACCTCGGGGCGGGGACTAGAGTAGGGGAGCTGTTTTTT
CASSYLGAGTRVGELFF
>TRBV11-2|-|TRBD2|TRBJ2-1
TGTGCCAGCAGCTTGAGACTAGCGGGAGTGTTGTATGAGCAGTTCTTC
CASSLRLAGVLYEQFF
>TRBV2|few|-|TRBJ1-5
TGTGCCAGCAGTGAATCGGGGGGTGTACAGCCCCAGCATTTT
CASSESGGVQPQHF
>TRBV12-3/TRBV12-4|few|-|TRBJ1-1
TGTGCCAGCAGCCCCTCCCTTCAAGCTTTCTTT
CASSPSLQAFF
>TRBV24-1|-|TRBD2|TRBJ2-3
TGTGCCACCAGTGATCTAGCGGGTACTGATAGAGATACGCAGTATTTT
CATSDLAGTDRDTQYF
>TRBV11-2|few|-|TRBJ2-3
TGTGCCAGCAGTTTAGTCGGGACCGCGGATACGCAGTATTTT
CASSLVGTADTQYF
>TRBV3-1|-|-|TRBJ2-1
TGTGCCAGCAGCCAAGCGGACCGCTTC
CASSQADRF
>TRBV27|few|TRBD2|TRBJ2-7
TGTGCCAGCAGAATAGCGGGAGGGCCCGGCGAGCAGTACTTC
CASRIAGGPGEQYF
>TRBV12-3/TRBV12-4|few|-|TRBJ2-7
TGTGCCAGCAGTTTTGGTAATCTGAGGGTTTACGAGCAGTACTTC
CASSFGNLRVYEQYF
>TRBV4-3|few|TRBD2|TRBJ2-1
TGCGCCAGCAGCCAAGATGAGCGGGGGGGCAATGAGCAGTTCTTC
CASSQDERGGNEQFF
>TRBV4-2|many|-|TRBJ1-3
TGTGCCAGCAGCCAGGGGTTTGAGGGAAACACCATATATTTT
CASSQGFEGNTIYF
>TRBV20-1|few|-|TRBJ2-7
TGCAGTGCTAGAGCCACGGGGGCCCCCTACGAGCAGTACTTC
CSARATGAPYEQYF
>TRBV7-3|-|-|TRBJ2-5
TGTGCCAGCAGCCGGAGCGCCCAAGAGACCCAGTACTTC
CASSRSAQETQYF
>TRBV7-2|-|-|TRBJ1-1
TGTGCCAGCAGCTTCTACACTGAAGCTTTCTTT
CASSFYTEAFF
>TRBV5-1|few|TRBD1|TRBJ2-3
TGCGCCAGCAGCACCGGGACAGGGCAAGATACGCAGTATTTT
CASSTGTGQDTQYF
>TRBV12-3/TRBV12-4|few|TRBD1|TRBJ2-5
TGTGCCAGCAGGGCGAGGGGGCTGGAGACCCAGTACTTC
CASRARGLETQYF
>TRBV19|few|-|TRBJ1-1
TGTGCCAGTAGTACGGGCTTCCCTATGAACACTGAAGCTTTCTTT
CASSTGFPMNTEAFF
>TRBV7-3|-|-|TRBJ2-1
TGTTCCAGCAGGTTCACAGGGAGCTCCTACAATGAGCAGTTCTTC
CSSRFTGSSYNEQFF
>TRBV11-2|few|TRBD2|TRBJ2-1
TGTGCCAGCAGCGGCGCGACTAGCGGGACTGGGTACAATGAGCAGTTCTTC
CASSGATSGTGYNEQFF
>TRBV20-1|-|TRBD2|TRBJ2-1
TGCAGTGCTAGAGTCGGACTAGCGGGGGGGCGAAATGAGCAGTTCTTC
CSARVGLAGGRNEQFF
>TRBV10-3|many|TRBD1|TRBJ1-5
TGTGCCACCAAGACAGGGGAGGGGACTAGCAATCAGCCCCAGCATTTT
CATKTGEGTSNQPQHF
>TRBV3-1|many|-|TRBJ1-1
TGTGCCAGCAGCCAAGAGCCAGGGCTCACTGAAGCTTTCTTT
CASSQEPGLTEAFF
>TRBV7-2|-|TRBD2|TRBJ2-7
TGTGCCAGCAGCCCCAGCGGGAGCACCCACGAGCAGTACTTC
CASSPSGSTHEQYF
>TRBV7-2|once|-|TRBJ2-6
TGTGCCAGCAGCTTAGGACGTCTCAGCTCTGGGGCCAACGTCCTGACTTTC
CASSLGRLSSGANVLTF
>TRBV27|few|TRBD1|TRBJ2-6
TGTGCCAGCAGTTTCCTAAGGACAGGGACGGGCTCTGGGGCCAACGTCCTGACTTTC
CASSFLRTGTGSGANVLTF
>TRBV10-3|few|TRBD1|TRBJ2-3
TGTGCCGTCGCCATCTCGGGACAGGGAACAGATACGCAGTATTTT
CAVAISGQGTDTQYF
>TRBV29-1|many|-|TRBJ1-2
TGCAGTACCAAGAAGGGGGGCGATGGCTACACCTTC
CSTKKGGDGYTF
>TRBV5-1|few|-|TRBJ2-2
TGCGCCAGCAGCTTGGCCGGACACGTAAACACCGGGGAGCTGTTTTTT
CASSLAGHVNTGELFF
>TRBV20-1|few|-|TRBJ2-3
TGCAGTGCTAGGAAGGGCCCAGGCACAGATACGCAGTATTTT
CSARKGPGTDTQYF
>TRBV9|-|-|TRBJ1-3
TGTGCCAGCAGCGTAGAGCCGGGGGGGTCCGGAAACACCATATATTTT
CASSVEPGGSGNTIYF
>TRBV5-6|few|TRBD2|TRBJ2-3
TGTGCCAGCAGCGGGAGGGTGGGCGTCAGTCGCACAGATACGCAGTATTTT
CASSGRVGVSRTDTQYF
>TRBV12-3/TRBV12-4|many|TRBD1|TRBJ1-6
TGTGCCAGCAGTTTTGGACAAGGGGGCTCACCCCTCCACTTT
CASSFGQGGSPLHF
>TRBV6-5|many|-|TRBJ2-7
TGTGCCAGCAGTTACTCGATAGGCAACTACGAGCAGTACTTC
CASSYSIGNYEQYF
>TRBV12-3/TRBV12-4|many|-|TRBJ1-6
TGTGCCAGCAGTCCCGGGTGGGCGGTTAATTCACCCCTCCACTTT
CASSPGWAVNSPLHF
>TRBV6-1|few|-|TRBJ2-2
TGTGCCAGCAGTCCATTTCCGGGACGGAACACCGGGGAGCTGTTTTTT
CASSPFPGRNTGELFF
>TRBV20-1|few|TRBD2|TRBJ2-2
TGCAGTGCTAGAGATCTCCGGACTAGCGGGAGCAACACCGGGGAGCTGTTTTTT
CSARDLRTSGSNTGELFF
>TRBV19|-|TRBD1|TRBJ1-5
TGTGCCAGTAGTGTACAGGGGGCGGATAGCAATCAGCCCCAGCATTTT
CASSVQGADSNQPQHF
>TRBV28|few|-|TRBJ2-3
TGTGCCAGCAAAGCGGCGGCAGATACGCAGTATTTT
CASKAAADTQYF
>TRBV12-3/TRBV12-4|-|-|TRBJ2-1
TGTGCCAGCAGTTTAGCGAGGCAGAGTGAGCAGTTCTTC
CASSLARQSEQFF
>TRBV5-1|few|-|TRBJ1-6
TGCGCCAGCAGCTCCATACCGGGAGATAATTCACCCCTCCACTTT
CASSSIPGDNSPLHF
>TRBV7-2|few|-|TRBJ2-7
TGTGCCAGCAGCACCGCCGGGACCCATCGATTCGAGCAGTACTTC
CASSTAGTHRFEQYF
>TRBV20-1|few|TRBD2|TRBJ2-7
TGCAGTGCTATTAATAGCGGGGGCACCTACGAGCAGTACTTC
CSAINSGGTYEQYF
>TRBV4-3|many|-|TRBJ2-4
TGCGCCAGCAGCCAAGCCAGTGAAAACATTCAGTACTTC
CASSQASENIQYF
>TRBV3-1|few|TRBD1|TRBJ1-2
TGTGCCAGCAGCCATCGGACAGGACAGTATGGCTACACCTTC
CASSHRTGQYGYTF
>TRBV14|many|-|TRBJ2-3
TGTGCCAGCAGCCAAGGTTGGGCGGCGAGCACAGATACGCAGTATTTT
CASSQGWAASTDTQYF